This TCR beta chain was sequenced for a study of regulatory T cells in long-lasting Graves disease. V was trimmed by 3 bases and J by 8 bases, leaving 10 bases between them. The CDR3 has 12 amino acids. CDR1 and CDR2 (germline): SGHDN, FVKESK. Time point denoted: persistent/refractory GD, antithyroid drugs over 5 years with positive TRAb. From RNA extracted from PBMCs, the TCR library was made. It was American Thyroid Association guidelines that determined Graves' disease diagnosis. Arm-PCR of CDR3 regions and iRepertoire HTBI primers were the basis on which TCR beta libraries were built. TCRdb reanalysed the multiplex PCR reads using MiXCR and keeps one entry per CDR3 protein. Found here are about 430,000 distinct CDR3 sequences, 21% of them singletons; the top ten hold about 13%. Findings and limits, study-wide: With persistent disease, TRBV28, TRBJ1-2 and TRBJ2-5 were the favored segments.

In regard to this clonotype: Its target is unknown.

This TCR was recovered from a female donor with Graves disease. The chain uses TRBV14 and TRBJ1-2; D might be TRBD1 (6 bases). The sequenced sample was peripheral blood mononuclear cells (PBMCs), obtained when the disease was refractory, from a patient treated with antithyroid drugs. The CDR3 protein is CASSQGAEGYTF. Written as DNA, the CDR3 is TGTGCCAGCAGCCAGGGGGCAGAGGGCTACACCTTC.